A single sample is the source of the 4 T cell receptor beta chains below, sequenced in a study of OX40 agonist ivuxolimab in advanced cancers. Method: immunoSEQ multiplex PCR; TCRdb's copy keeps in-frame clones and lacks some. The sample carries approximately 66,000 clones, about nine tenths recorded once. The input for sequencing was CD4+ or CD8+ T cells sorted from blood, taken in a trial of the OX40 agonist ivuxolimab. All receptors come from an adult with an advanced solid tumor such as melanoma, head and neck, liver or kidney cancer.

The chain combines TRBV6-5 with TRBJ1-4; D not certain. Germline V CDR1 and CDR2: MNHEY, SVGAGI. The V end was cut by 4 bases, the J end by 8 bases, with 11 bases between. This CDR3 region has 13 residues. CDR3 DNA sequence: TGTGCCAGCAGTTGGCAGGTTGGCGAAAAACTGTTTTTT. This codes for CASSWQVGEKLFF.

The V gene is TRBV14, the J gene TRBJ1-1, with 9 bases identical to TRBD1. CDR3 length: 13 amino acids. V lost 5 bases and J lost 5; bases outside the gene matches: 3. The germline V gene has CDR1 SGHDN and CDR2 FVKESK. CDR3 region: CASSFGQGTEAFF. The DNA of the CDR3 is TGTGCCAGCAGCTTCGGACAGGGGACTGAAGCTTTCTTT.

The chain employs TRBV18 and TRBJ2-5; TRBD2 agrees at 8 bases. Germline CDR1 is KGHSH and CDR2 is LQKENI. The length of the CDR3 is 15 residues. V was pared by 3 bases and J by 3 bases, with 6 bases of the junction left unmatched. The CDR3 bases are TGTGCCAGCTCACCCCGCAACGGGGGGGAAGAGACCCAGTACTTC. This codes for CASSPRNGGEETQYF. Complete variable domain (other parts from reference TRBV18 and TRBJ2-5): NAGVMQNPRHLVRRRGQEARLRCSPMKGHSHVYWYRQLPEEGLKFMVYLQKENIIDESGMPKERFSAEFPKEGPSILRIQQVVRGDSAAYFCASSPRNGGEETQYFGPGTRLLVL.

Here the CDR3 reads CASSEGLAFGEQYF. In DNA, the CDR3 is TGTGCCAGCAGTGAAGGGCTAGCGTTTGGCGAGCAGTACTTC. The V call is TRBV2, the J call TRBJ2-7; tentative D call: TRBD2 (6 bases). The V gene's germline CDR1 is SNHLY and CDR2 FYNNEI. Trimming removed 1 base from V and 6 bases from J, with 13 bases in between. The CDR3 contains 14 residues. Complete variable domain (other parts from reference TRBV2 and TRBJ2-7): EPEVTQTPSHQVTQMGQEVILRCVPISNHLYFYWYRQILGQKVEFLVSFYNNEISEKSEIFDDQFSVERPDGSNFTLKIRSTKLEDSAMYFCASSEGLAFGEQYFGPGTRLTVT.